Listed below are T cell receptor beta chains from one sample, sequenced in a study of T cell changes during pregnancy in multiple sclerosis. Sequenced by immunoSEQ multiplex PCR; TCRdb stores in-frame clones only, minus some. This table has nearly 110,000 clones, around 90% appearing once. This specimen consisted of peripheral blood, obtained before pregnancy. Every receptor here comes from a female donor with multiple sclerosis, enrolled in a pregnancy study. CDR3s leave out the opening cysteine and the closing phenylalanine or tryptophan.

J,V,CDR3
TRBJ2-7,TRBV18,ASSPFRTNSYEQY
TRBJ2-2,TRBV19,ASTFGLANTGELF
TRBJ2-7,TRBV5-1,ASSETDRGAGEQY
TRBJ2-2,TRBV2,ASSETGTSGRALAGELF
TRBJ1-4,TRBV7-6,ASSSSEKLF
TRBJ2-1,TRBV7-9,ASSLVGGSYNEQF
TRBJ2-1,TRBV5-1,ASRRPGVENNEQF
TRBJ1-6,TRBV6-1,ASSPSSPLH
TRBJ1-1,TRBV15,ATSSYRLWGDTEAF
TRBJ2-3,TRBV13,ASMLGLAGFTDTQY
TRBJ1-1,TRBV29-1,SGGQGSNTEAF
TRBJ1-5,TRBV30,AWRGPADNQPQH
TRBJ2-7,TRBV7-8,ASSFRAGVGEQY
TRBJ1-2,TRBV5-6,ASSLAAGLSYGYT
TRBJ2-2,TRBV28,ASLRGGNTGELF
TRBJ2-7,TRBV5-5,ASSLGGQGAFEQY
TRBJ2-4,TRBV4-3,ASSQGIKRDRGWGPTRDIQY
TRBJ1-5,TRBV10-3,AISEARAPSNQPQH
TRBJ2-1,TRBV6-6,ASRPGLAGGGEQF
TRBJ2-2,TRBV2,ASSGLDSTGELF
TRBJ2-7,TRBV7-6,ASSLVSWGASDEQY
TRBJ1-1,TRBV6-5,ASSDRGRTEAF
TRBJ2-7,TRBV5-4,ASSFRLSGTRSYEQY
TRBJ2-2,TRBV7-3,ASSLSEAYTGELF
TRBJ2-3,TRBV7-8,ASNPTGYGTDTQY
TRBJ2-7,TRBV7-9,ASSQTGEWTYEQY
TRBJ1-4,TRBV5-1,ASRMGRIPTNEKLF